Below are 4 T cell receptor beta chains sequenced from a single sample in a study of blood T cell repertoires in COVID-19. Clones were read by immunoSEQ multiplex PCR, and TCRdb kept only the in-frame ones, dropping some. The table includes 95,000 to 150,000 clones, around 88% detected once. Sequencing was performed on peripheral blood. Source of these receptors: a woman in her forties or fifties with active or convalescent COVID-19.

This chain joins TRBV6-2 or TRBV6-3 and TRBJ2-1; 8 nucleotides agree with TRBD2. The CDR3 spans 13 residues. Looked up from germline, CDR1 is MNHEY and CDR2 is SVGEGT. The ends lost 5 bases at V and 6 bases at J; junction bases unmatched: 3. The CDR3, as DNA: TGTGCCAGCAGTAGCGGGAGTAGCAATGAGCAGTTCTTC. This encodes CASSSGSSNEQFF.

V usage is TRBV5-1 and J usage is TRBJ1-1; TRBD1 is a possible D gene (5 bases). The CDR3 is made up of 14 amino acids. Trimming took 4 bases from V and 0 from J, leaving 10 bases between them. Germline V gene sequence: CDR1 SGHRS, CDR2 YFSETQ. The CDR3: CASSTGHLNTEAFF. The CDR3 DNA sequence: TGCGCCAGCAGCACCGGACACTTGAACACTGAAGCTTTCTTT. The entire variable domain, with the rest obtained from reference TRBV5-1 and TRBJ1-1, is as follows: KAGVTQTPRYLIKTRGQQVTLSCSPISGHRSVSWYQQTPGQGLQFLFEYFSETQRNKGNFPGRFSGRQFSNSRSEMNVSTLELGDSALYLCASSTGHLNTEAFFGQGTRLTVV.

This chain joins TRBV6-2 or TRBV6-3 and TRBJ2-2, with D possibly being TRBD2 (5 bases). CDR1 MNHEY and CDR2 SVGEGT come from the germline V gene. Trimming cost V 2 bases and J 0 bases, with 19 bases left between them. There are 19 residues in the CDR3. CDR3 amino acids: CASSYPASPEDSNTGELFF. In DNA, the CDR3 is TGTGCCAGCAGTTACCCGGCTAGCCCAGAAGACTCGAACACCGGGGAGCTGTTTTTT.

This clone was detected a few times. The chain combines TRBV5-8 with TRBJ1-2; D may be TRBD1 (5 bases). Trimming stripped 3 bases from V and 8 bases from J, with 11 bases between. CDR3 length: 12 amino acids. Germline V gene sequence: CDR1 SGHTS, CDR2 YDEGEE. The CDR3 DNA reads TGTGCCAGCAGCTCAGGACAACGGGGCTACACCTTC. As protein: CASSSGQRGYTF.